This T cell receptor beta chain was identified in a study of beta chain features in type 1 diabetes. Study-wide points: Shorter TCRB CDR3s, moderately but significantly so, marked every one of the four CD4+ subsets in Type 1 diabetes patients. Healthy donors had naive, central memory and Treg TCRB repertoires that appeared less similar than those seen among patients.

The whole isolated RNA underwent reverse transcription, so sequencing captured expressed TCRB transcripts. Generated by immunoSEQ multiplex PCR, the TCRdb table keeps only in-frame clones and is missing some. The table shows some 660,000 clones, with roughly 13% occurring only once. CDR3 length: 14 amino acids. Between the trimmed V and J ends, which lost 4 bases and 3 bases, there was a span of 10 bases. Germline V gene sequence: CDR1 MNHEY, CDR2 SMNVEV (reference sequence). Details on this clone: Its specificity is unknown.

The rearrangement uses TRBV27 and TRBJ1-5; possibly TRBD1 for D (6 bases). Sequenced: naive CD4+ T cells from blood. The receptor was isolated from a man between 18 and 35 years old with type 1 diabetes. In nucleotides, the CDR3 is TGTGCCAGCAGTTCCAGGGGTAACAATCAGCCCCAGCATTTT. It codes for CASSSRGNNQPQHF.